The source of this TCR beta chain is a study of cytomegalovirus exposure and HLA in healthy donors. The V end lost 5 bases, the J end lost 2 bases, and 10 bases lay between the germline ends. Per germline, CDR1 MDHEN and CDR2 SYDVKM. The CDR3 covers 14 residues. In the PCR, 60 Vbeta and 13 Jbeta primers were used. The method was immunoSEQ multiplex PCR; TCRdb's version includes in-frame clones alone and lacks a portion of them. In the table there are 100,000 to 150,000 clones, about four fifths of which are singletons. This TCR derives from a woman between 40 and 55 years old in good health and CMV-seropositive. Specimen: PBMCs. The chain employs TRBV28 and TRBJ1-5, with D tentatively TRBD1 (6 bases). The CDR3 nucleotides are TGTGCCAGCAGTCCTAGACAGGGCAATCAGCCCCAGCATTTT. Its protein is CASSPRQGNQPQHF.